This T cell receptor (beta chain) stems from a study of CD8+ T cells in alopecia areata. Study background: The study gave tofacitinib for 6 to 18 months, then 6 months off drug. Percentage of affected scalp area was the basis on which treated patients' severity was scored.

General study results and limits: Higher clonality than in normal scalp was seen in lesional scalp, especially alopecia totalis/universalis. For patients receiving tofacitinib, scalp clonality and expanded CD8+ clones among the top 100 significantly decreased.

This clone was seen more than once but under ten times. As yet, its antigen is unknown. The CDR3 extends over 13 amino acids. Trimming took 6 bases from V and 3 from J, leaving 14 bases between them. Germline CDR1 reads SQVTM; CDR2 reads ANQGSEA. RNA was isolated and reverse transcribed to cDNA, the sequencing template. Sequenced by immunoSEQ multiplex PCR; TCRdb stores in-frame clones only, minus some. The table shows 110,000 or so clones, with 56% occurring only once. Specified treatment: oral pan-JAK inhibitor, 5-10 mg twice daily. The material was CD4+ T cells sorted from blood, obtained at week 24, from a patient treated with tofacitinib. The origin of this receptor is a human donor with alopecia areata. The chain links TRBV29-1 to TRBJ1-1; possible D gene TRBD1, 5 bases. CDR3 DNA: TGCAGCGTGGGGGTTTTGATAGACACTGAAGCTTTCTTT. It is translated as CSVGVLIDTEAFF.